These 26 T cell receptor beta chains share one sample of origin, sequenced in a study of blood T cells in healthy people across ages. A sample-barcoded 5' primer and a J-beta primer mix were used in a second PCR of about 7 to 12 cycles. TCRdb redid the calling of the 5' RACE reads with MiXCR, one entry per CDR3 protein. This sample has around 1,100,000 distinct CDR3 sequences, with around two fifths found just once. The specimen was blood. Receptors originate from a man aged 18 to 30 in good health.

The rearrangement uses TRBV4-3 and TRBJ2-4; the match to TRBD1 covers 7 bases. V shed 4 bases, J shed 3 bases, and the junction held 3 bases outside the gene matches. The V gene's germline CDR1 is LGHNA and CDR2 YSLEER. The CDR3 has 14 residues. The CDR3 protein is CASSLGTDKNIQYF. In nucleotides, the CDR3 is TGCGCCAGCAGCCTTGGGACAGACAAAAACATTCAGTACTTC.

This clonotype was detected only a few times. This rearrangement joins TRBV12-3 or TRBV12-4 to TRBJ2-6; D ambiguous. Trimming took off 3 bases at V and 1 base at J, with 4 bases between the two ends. The CDR3 is made up of 14 amino acids. CDR3 bases: TGTGCCAGCAGTTTCCCATCTGGGGCCAACGTCCTGACTTTC. It yields the protein CASSFPSGANVLTF.

Notes on this clonotype: Mismatch with germline at one junction end may stem from a read error. The chain links TRBV6-5 to TRBJ1-4; D ambiguous. The CDR3 contains 13 residues. The germline V gene encodes CDR1 MNHEY and CDR2 SVGAGI. The CDR3, as DNA: TGTGCCAGCAGTTACTCTGTTAATGGAAAACTGTTTTTT. Translating it yields CASSYSVNGKLFF.

The table lists this clonotype with a count of one. The genes are TRBV7-2 and TRBJ2-2, with D possibly TRBD1 on 5 matching bases. The CDR3 length is 13 residues. CDR1 is SGHTA, CDR2 FQGNSA, per germline. V lost 7 bases, J lost 4 bases, and 10 bases lay in between. Here the CDR3 reads CASKGLLTGELFF. CDR3 nucleotide sequence: TGTGCCAGCAAGGGGTTACTCACCGGGGAGCTGTTTTTT.

V and J are TRBV9 and TRBJ1-1; 7 bases map to TRBD1. V dropped 3 bases and J dropped 4; count of bases not matched to a gene: 6. This CDR3 is 14 amino acids long. Germline CDR1 and CDR2: SGDLS and YYNGEE. The CDR3 loop reads CASSATTGFTEAFF. The DNA for the CDR3 is TGTGCCAGCAGCGCAACGACAGGGTTCACTGAAGCTTTCTTT. The full variable domain, completed using reference TRBV9 and TRBJ1-1, is DSGVTQTPKHLITATGQRVTLRCSPRSGDLSVYWYQQSLDQGLQFLIQYYNGEERAKGNILERFSAQQFPDLHSELNLSSLELGDSALYFCASSATTGFTEAFFGQGTRLTVV.

V and J are TRBV27 and TRBJ2-7; no firm D call. The CDR3 spans 14 residues. Per the germline V gene, CDR1 is MNHEY and CDR2 is SMNVEV (reference sequence). V was trimmed by 5 bases and J by 6 bases, leaving 17 bases between them. The CDR3 DNA reads as TGTGCCAGCAGTAATCTAAAGCCTCGAACCGAGCAGTACTTC. Protein: CASSNLKPRTEQYF.

This clonotype has a handful of counts. The chain joins TRBV7-3 to TRBJ1-2; TRBD1 is a possible D gene (6 bases). V dropped 5 bases and J dropped 7 bases, with 17 bases sitting between them. CDR1 and CDR2 (germline): SGHTA, FQGTGA. CDR3 length: 14 amino acids. Here the CDR3 DNA reads TGTGCCAGCAGCCCTCAGGGTCAAGGGGGTGGCTACACCTTC. It translates to CASSPQGQGGGYTF.

The rearrangement links TRBV20-1 to TRBJ2-1, with 12 nucleotides matching TRBD2. Germline V gene lookup returns CDR1 DFQATT and CDR2 SNEGSKA (reference sequence). Trimming cost V 6 bases and J 5 bases; bases outside gene matches: 17. This CDR3 has 18 amino acids. DNA of the CDR3: TGCAGTGCCCCGGGACTAGCGGGTGATCACAAGGGAGACAATGAGCAGTTCTTC. It is translated as CSAPGLAGDHKGDNEQFF.

This clonotype was seen a few times. The V and J genes are TRBV20-1 and TRBJ1-1; D remains ambiguous. Between the trimmed V and J ends, which lost 3 bases and 7 bases, there was a span of 6 bases. Looked up from germline, CDR1 is DFQATT and CDR2 is SNEGSKA (reference sequence). This CDR3 contains 10 residues. As DNA, the CDR3 is TGCAGTGCTAGGGCGGTTGAAGCTTTCTTT. It specifies CSARAVEAFF.

This chain connects TRBV5-1 to TRBJ1-1; unclear D gene. Germline loops: CDR1 SGHRS, CDR2 YFSETQ. Trimming removed 4 bases from V and 3 bases from J, with 19 bases in between. The CDR3 has 16 amino acids. In DNA, the CDR3 is TGCGCCAGCAGCCCGACCCTCGCCGTTGTAGACACTGAAGCTTTCTTT. Its translation is CASSPTLAVVDTEAFF.

The chain employs TRBV7-8 and TRBJ2-7; D unclear. The CDR3 consists of 14 residues. V lost 4 bases and J 0 bases, leaving 10 bases between the germline ends. In germline, CDR1 is SGHVS, CDR2 FQNEAQ. The CDR3 nucleotides are TGTGCCAGCAGCTCCCCGGCCCTCTCCTACGAGCAGTACTTC. Its protein is CASSSPALSYEQYF.

Turning to this clonotype: One end of the junction fails to match germline, which may point to a read error. The chain joins TRBV20-1 to TRBJ2-7, with D perhaps TRBD1 (6 bases). Germline V gives CDR1 DFQATT, CDR2 SNEGSKA (reference sequence). The CDR3 is 13 amino acids. As DNA, the CDR3 is TGTAGTGCTAGACCTATACAGGGTCGCGAGCAGTACTTC. This sequence encodes CSARPIQGREQYF.

The chain recombines TRBV5-1 with TRBJ1-2; weak D call: TRBD1 (6 bases). V was pared by 7 bases and J by 2 bases, with 12 bases between. The CDR3 sequence is 13 residues long. Germline values: CDR1 SGHRS, CDR2 YFSETQ. In DNA form, the CDR3 reads TGCGCCAGCCGACAAACAGGGAACTATGGCTACACCTTC. Translating it yields CASRQTGNYGYTF.

This clonotype has a handful of counts. The CDR3 protein is CSVTAVEGYTF. CDR3 sequence (DNA): TGCAGCGTTACGGCCGTGGAGGGCTACACCTTC. This sequence joins TRBV29-1 and TRBJ1-2; D is ambiguous. The CDR3 is 11 amino acids. Germline V CDR1 and CDR2: SQVTM, ANQGSEA. The V end was cut by 5 bases, the J end by 8 bases, with 12 bases between.

This clonotype has a handful of counts. The CDR3 spells CASSLPGGETQYF. The CDR3 DNA reads as TGTGCCAGCAGTTTACCCGGGGGGGAGACCCAGTACTTC. The chain has TRBV27 and TRBJ2-7; TRBD2 matches 7 bases. The closer fit of TRBJ2-5 to the DNA end suggests the J call may be wrong. The CDR3 contains 13 residues. The germline V gene encodes CDR1 MNHEY and CDR2 SMNVEV (reference sequence).

In its sample, this clonotype was seen a few times. CDR3 sequence reads: CASSPGGLAGFNEQFF. The CDR3 DNA is TGTGCCAGCAGCCCTGGGGGACTAGCGGGGTTTAATGAGCAGTTCTTC. The chain joins TRBV12-3 or TRBV12-4 to TRBJ2-1, with TRBD2 identical over 13 bases. The CDR3 consists of 16 residues. Trimming took 6 bases from V and 7 from J; bases not matched to a gene: 9.

This clonotype was seen a few times. The CDR3 region has the DNA TGTGCCAGCAGGGTAGCGGGGGGAACAGATACGCAGTATTTT. It specifies CASRVAGGTDTQYF. The chain links TRBV7-2 to TRBJ2-3, with 10 bases aligning to TRBD2. The CDR3 length is 14 residues. Looked up from germline, CDR1 is SGHTA and CDR2 is FQGNSA. V shed 6 bases, J shed 3 bases, and the junction held 3 bases outside the gene matches.

This clonotype was counted between two and nine times. This rearrangement joins TRBV20-1 to TRBJ1-2; D is ambiguous. Trimming removed 0 bases from V and 4 bases from J, with 9 bases in between. CDR1 and CDR2 from the germline V gene are DFQATT and SNEGSKA (reference sequence). The CDR3 length is 13 residues. Here the CDR3 reads CSARDRTAYGYTF. CDR3 nucleotide sequence: TGCAGTGCTAGAGATCGAACAGCCTATGGCTACACCTTC.

The rearrangement links TRBV4-3 to TRBJ1-2; 9 bases map to TRBD1. Germline CDR1 and CDR2: LGHNA and YSLEER. The CDR3 contains 16 residues. V gave up 1 base and J gave up 6 bases; unmatched junction bases: 9. The CDR3 spells CASSQVAVTGGNGYTF. The CDR3 bases are TGCGCCAGCAGCCAAGTTGCGGTGACAGGGGGAAATGGCTACACCTTC.

As regards this clonotype: One junction end disagrees with the germline gene, perhaps due to a read error. The chain uses TRBV14 and TRBJ2-2; D is ambiguous. The CDR3 contains 14 residues. Germline V gives CDR1 SGHDN, CDR2 FVKESK. The CDR3 DNA reads as TGTGCCAGCAACCAATACACGAACACCGGGGAGCTGTTTTTT. It encodes CASNQYTNTGELFF.

The chain has TRBV10-3 and TRBJ1-4; 7 positions agree with TRBD1. The CDR3 consists of 15 residues. V dropped 0 bases and J dropped 8; count of bases not matched to a gene: 6. Germline V gives CDR1 ENHRY, CDR2 SYGVKD. The CDR3 DNA follows: TGTGCCATCAGTGAGTCAGGGGGCTTCGAAGAAAAACTGTTTTTT. Residues: CAISESGGFEEKLFF.

The rearrangement links TRBV7-7 to TRBJ2-1; no firm D call. The DNA end favors TRBJ2-7, so the J call may be wrong. Germline CDR1 and CDR2: SSHAT and FNYEAQ (reference sequence). The length of the CDR3 is 16 residues. Here the CDR3 DNA reads TGTGCCAGCAGCTTGGGCAGTCCAAGCTCCTACAATGAGCAGTACTTC. Amino acids: CASSLGSPSSYNEQYF.

This clonotype was observed a handful of times. The rearrangement joins TRBV5-1 to TRBJ2-1; D remains unclear. Germline values: CDR1 SGHRS, CDR2 YFSETQ. This CDR3 is built from 14 residues. Trimming took 0 bases from V and 5 from J, leaving 9 bases between them. This CDR3 is CASSLGGSDNEQFF. CDR3 coding DNA: TGCGCCAGCAGCTTGGGGGGTTCCGACAATGAGCAGTTCTTC. Variable domain in full (rest from reference TRBV5-1 and TRBJ2-1): KAGVTQTPRYLIKTRGQQVTLSCSPISGHRSVSWYQQTPGQGLQFLFEYFSETQRNKGNFPGRFSGRQFSNSRSEMNVSTLELGDSALYLCASSLGGSDNEQFFGPGTRLTVL.

The chain couples TRBV5-1 to TRBJ2-7; TRBD1 agrees at 10 bases. The CDR3 spans 15 residues. CDR1 is SGHRS, CDR2 YFSETQ, per germline. Trimming cost V 4 bases and J 6 bases; bases outside gene matches: 10. The CDR3, as DNA: TGCGCCAGCAGCCAGAGACCCGGGACAGGGGTCGAGCAGTACTTC. It is translated as CASSQRPGTGVEQYF.

This sequence joins TRBV4-3 and TRBJ2-5, with 11 positions matching TRBD1. There are 16 residues in the CDR3. CDR1 is LGHNA, CDR2 YSLEER, per germline. V gave up 0 bases and J gave up 3 bases; unmatched junction bases: 3. The CDR3 loop is CASSQEGTGGEETQYF. CDR3 bases: TGCGCCAGCAGCCAAGAAGGGACAGGGGGGGAAGAGACCCAGTACTTC.

CDR3 DNA sequence: TGTGCCAGCAGCTGGGGCTCTCAAGAGACCCAGTACTTC. It yields the protein CASSWGSQETQYF. This chain uses TRBV7-9 with TRBJ2-5; a weak D match, TRBD1 (5 bases). V lost 4 bases and J lost 2, with 8 bases in between. The CDR3 is 13 amino acids. Germline CDR1 SEHNR, CDR2 FQNEAQ (reference sequence).